The rows below give T cell receptor beta chains drawn from one sample of a study of T cells in localized non-small cell lung cancer. Generated by immunoSEQ multiplex PCR, the TCRdb table keeps only in-frame clones and is missing some. The data hold 40,000 to 55,000 clones, with 81% observed a single time. The sequences come from peripheral blood mononuclear cells, collected before any cancer treatment. These receptor sequences come from a man aged 40 to 70 with stage III lung adenocarcinoma. Both conserved end residues are part of each CDR3. A D gene is named only where the DNA matches it firmly. Clone size is not always given. Where it is, it says once, few, many or a class for expanded clones.

d_call	v_call	clone_size	j_call	cdr3_aa	cdr3_nt
-	TRBV9	-	TRBJ2-5	CASSPSPETQYF	TGTGCCAGCAGCCCTAGCCCAGAGACCCAGTACTTC
TRBD1	TRBV4-2	-	TRBJ1-5	CASSQALRQGPNQPQHF	TGTGCCAGCAGCCAAGCGCTCAGACAGGGCCCGAATCAGCCCCAGCATTTT
-	TRBV6-6	-	TRBJ1-1	CASLRRQMNTEAFF	TGTGCCAGCCTGCGACGGCAAATGAACACTGAAGCTTTCTTT
TRBD1	TRBV9	-	TRBJ2-5	CASSFTGGVQETQYF	TGTGCCAGCAGCTTCACAGGGGGCGTACAAGAGACCCAGTACTTC
-	TRBV30	-	TRBJ2-7	CAWSPGGRAYEQYF	TGTGCCTGGAGTCCTGGGGGCAGGGCCTACGAGCAGTACTTC
-	TRBV9	-	TRBJ2-1	CASSPPKGGSYNEQFF	TGTGCCAGCAGCCCTCCGAAGGGGGGCTCCTACAATGAGCAGTTCTTC
-	TRBV9	-	TRBJ2-1	CASSVGGRGVSYNEQFF	TGTGCCAGCAGCGTAGGCGGTCGAGGGGTGTCCTACAATGAGCAGTTCTTC
TRBD2	TRBV5-1	-	TRBJ2-7	CASSLAPSGGLSYEQYF	TGCGCCAGCAGCTTGGCTCCTAGCGGGGGTCTCTCCTACGAGCAGTACTTC
-	TRBV19	few	TRBJ1-3	CASKVALDGNTIYF	TGTGCCAGTAAAGTGGCCCTGGATGGAAACACCATATATTTT
-	TRBV10-3	-	TRBJ2-1	CAIGSRYNEQFF	TGTGCCATTGGTAGCCGCTACAATGAGCAGTTCTTC
TRBD1	TRBV5-1	-	TRBJ2-1	CASSWTGDNEQFF	TGCGCCAGCAGCTGGACAGGGGACAATGAGCAGTTCTTC
TRBD2	TRBV5-1	-	TRBJ2-3	CASSLGLAVQDTQYF	TGCGCCAGCAGCTTGGGACTAGCGGTCCAGGATACGCAGTATTTT
TRBD1	TRBV11-2	-	TRBJ1-6	CASSLTGEGNSPLHF	TGTGCCAGCAGCCTCACAGGGGAGGGTAATTCACCCCTCCACTTT
TRBD2	TRBV5-1	-	TRBJ2-2	CASSLNPGGTGELFF	TGCGCCAGCAGCTTGAACCCGGGGGGGACCGGGGAGCTGTTTTTT
-	TRBV5-8	-	TRBJ1-6	CASSPKGVDNSPLHF	TGTGCCAGCAGCCCTAAAGGGGTTGATAATTCACCCCTCCACTTT
-	TRBV19	few	TRBJ2-3	CASSGTSTDTQYF	TGTGCCAGTAGCGGAACTAGCACAGATACGCAGTATTTT
TRBD2	TRBV5-4	-	TRBJ2-2	CASAKLGGGVLGNTGELFF	TGTGCCAGCGCTAAGCTAGGCGGGGGGGTGCTCGGGAACACCGGGGAGCTGTTTTTT
-	TRBV30	few	TRBJ1-2	CAWGQTRNYGYTF	TGTGCCTGGGGACAAACTCGGAACTATGGCTACACCTTC
-	TRBV30	once	TRBJ2-2	CAWKRVWTGELFF	TGTGCCTGGAAGAGGGTATGGACCGGGGAGCTGTTTTTT
-	TRBV19	few	TRBJ1-6	CASRRTGDYNSPLHF	TGTGCCAGTAGGAGGACGGGAGACTATAATTCACCCCTCCACTTT
-	TRBV2	-	TRBJ2-1	CASSDGVSYNEQFF	TGTGCCAGCAGTGATGGGGTCTCCTACAATGAGCAGTTCTTC
TRBD1	TRBV4-2	-	TRBJ1-4	CASSHGTGVKEKLFF	TGTGCCAGCAGCCACGGGACAGGGGTGAAGGAAAAACTGTTTTTT